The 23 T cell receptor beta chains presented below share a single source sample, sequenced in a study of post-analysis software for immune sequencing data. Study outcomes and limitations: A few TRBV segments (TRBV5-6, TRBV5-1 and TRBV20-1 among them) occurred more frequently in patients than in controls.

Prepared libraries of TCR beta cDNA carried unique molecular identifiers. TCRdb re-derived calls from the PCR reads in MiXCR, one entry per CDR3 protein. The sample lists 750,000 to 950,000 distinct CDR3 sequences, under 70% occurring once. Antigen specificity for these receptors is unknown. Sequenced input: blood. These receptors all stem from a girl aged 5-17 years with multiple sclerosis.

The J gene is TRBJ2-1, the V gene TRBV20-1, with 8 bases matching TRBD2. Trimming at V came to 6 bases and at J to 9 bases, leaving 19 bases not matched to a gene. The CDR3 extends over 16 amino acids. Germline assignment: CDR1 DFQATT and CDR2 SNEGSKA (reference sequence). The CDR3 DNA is TGCAGTGCACCAATGCTTGTAGCGGGAAGGAGGAGTGAGCAGTTCTTC. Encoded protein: CSAPMLVAGRRSEQFF.

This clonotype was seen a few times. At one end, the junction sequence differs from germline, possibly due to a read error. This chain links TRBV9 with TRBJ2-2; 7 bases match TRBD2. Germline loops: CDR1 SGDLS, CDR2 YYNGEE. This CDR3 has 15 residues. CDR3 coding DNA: TGTACCAGCAGCGCCGTGGGAGGGCCCACCGGGGAGCTGTTTTTT. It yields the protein CTSSAVGGPTGELFF.

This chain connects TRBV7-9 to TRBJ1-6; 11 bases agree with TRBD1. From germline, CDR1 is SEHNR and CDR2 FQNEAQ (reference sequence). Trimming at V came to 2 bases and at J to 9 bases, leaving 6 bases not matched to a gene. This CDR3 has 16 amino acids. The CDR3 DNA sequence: TGTGCCAGCAGCTTACTAGGGACAGGGGGTCTTTCACCCCTCCACTTT. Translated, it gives CASSLLGTGGLSPLHF.

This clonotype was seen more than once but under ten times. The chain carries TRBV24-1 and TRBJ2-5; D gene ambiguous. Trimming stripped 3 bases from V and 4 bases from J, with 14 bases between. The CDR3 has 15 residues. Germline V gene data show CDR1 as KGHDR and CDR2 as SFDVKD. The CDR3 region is CATSDPTVVGETQYF. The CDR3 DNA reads TGTGCCACCAGTGATCCCACTGTGGTGGGAGAGACCCAGTACTTC.

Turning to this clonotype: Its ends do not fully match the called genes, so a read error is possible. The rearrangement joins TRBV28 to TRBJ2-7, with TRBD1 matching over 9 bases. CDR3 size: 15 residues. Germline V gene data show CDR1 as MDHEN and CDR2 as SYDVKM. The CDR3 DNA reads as TGTGCCAGCAAGGCGTCGGGACAGGGCTCCCACGAGCAGTACTTC. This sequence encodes CASKASGQGSHEQYF.

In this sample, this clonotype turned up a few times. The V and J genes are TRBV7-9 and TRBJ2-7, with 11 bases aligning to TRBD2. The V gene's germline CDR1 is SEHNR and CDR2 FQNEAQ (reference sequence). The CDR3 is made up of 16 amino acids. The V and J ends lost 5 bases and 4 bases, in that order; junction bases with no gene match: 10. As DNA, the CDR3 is TGTGCCAGCAGCACAGCCGCCGGGACTAGCGGATACGAGCAGTACTTC. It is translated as CASSTAAGTSGYEQYF.

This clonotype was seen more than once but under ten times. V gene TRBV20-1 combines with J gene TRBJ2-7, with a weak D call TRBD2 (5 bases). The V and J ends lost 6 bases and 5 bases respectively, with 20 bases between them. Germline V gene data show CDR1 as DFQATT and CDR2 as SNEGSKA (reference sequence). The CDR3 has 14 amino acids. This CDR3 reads CSAHGSTGVHEQYF. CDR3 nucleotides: TGCAGTGCCCATGGAAGTACCGGGGTACACGAGCAGTACTTC.

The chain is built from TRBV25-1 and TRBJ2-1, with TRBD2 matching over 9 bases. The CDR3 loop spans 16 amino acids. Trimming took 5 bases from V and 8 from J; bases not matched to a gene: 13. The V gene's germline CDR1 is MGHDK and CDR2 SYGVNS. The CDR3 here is CASSSLGGRAVDEQFF. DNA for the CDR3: TGTGCCAGCAGTTCCTTGGGCGGGAGGGCCGTGGATGAGCAGTTCTTC.

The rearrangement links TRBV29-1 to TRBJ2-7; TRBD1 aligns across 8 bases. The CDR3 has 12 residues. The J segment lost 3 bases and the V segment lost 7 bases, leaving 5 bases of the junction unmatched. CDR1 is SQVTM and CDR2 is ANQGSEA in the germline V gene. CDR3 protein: CSGTDRGYEQYF. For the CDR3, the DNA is TGCAGCGGTACCGACAGGGGCTACGAGCAGTACTTC.

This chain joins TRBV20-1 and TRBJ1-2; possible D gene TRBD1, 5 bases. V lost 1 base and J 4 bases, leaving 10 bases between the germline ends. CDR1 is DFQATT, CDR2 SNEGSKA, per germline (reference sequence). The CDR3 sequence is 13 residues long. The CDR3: CSARVGGSYGYTF. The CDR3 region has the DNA TGCAGTGCTAGAGTGGGGGGTAGCTATGGCTACACCTTC.

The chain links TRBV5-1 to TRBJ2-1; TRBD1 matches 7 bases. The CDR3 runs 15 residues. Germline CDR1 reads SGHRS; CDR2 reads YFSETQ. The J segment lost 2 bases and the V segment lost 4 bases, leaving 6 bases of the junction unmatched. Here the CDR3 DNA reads TGCGCCAGCAGCCCCGACAGGGACGCCTACAATGAGCAGTTCTTC. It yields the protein CASSPDRDAYNEQFF.

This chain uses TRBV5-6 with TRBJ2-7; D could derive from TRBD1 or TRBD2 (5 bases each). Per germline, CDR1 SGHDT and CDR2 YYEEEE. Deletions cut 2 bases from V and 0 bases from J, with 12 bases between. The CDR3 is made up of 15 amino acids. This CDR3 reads CASSFHRRSSYEQYF. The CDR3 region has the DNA TGTGCCAGCAGCTTCCACAGGAGGAGCTCCTACGAGCAGTACTTC. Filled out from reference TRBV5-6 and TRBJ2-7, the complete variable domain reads DAGVTQSPTHLIKTRGQQVTLRCSPKSGHDTVSWYQQALGQGPQFIFQYYEEEERQRGNFPDRFSGHQFPNYSSELNVNALLLGDSALYLCASSFHRRSSYEQYFGPGTRLTVT.

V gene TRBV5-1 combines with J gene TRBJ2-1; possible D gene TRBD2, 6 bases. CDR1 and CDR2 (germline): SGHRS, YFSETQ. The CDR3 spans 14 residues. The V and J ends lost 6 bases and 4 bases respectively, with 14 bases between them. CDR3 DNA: TGCGCCAGCAACGAGGGAGGCCAATACAATGAGCAGTTCTTC. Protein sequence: CASNEGGQYNEQFF.

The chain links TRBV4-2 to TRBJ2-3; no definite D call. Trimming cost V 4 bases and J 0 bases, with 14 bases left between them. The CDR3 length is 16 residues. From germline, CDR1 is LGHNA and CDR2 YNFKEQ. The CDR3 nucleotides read TGTGCCAGCAGCCCCTCGTCCCCCCTAAGCACAGATACGCAGTATTTT. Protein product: CASSPSSPLSTDTQYF.

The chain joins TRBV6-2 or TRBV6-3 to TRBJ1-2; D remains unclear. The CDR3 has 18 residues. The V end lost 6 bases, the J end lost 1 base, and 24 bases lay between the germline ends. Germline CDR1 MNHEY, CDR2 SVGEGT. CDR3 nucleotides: TGTGCCAGCAGACCGGATTATTTTGAAGCGAAATTTAACTATGGCTACACCTTC. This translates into CASRPDYFEAKFNYGYTF.

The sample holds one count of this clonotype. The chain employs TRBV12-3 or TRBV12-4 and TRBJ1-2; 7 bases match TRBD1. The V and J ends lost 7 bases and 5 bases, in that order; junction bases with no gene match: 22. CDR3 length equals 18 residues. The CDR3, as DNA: TGTGCCAGCACCCTTATAGACAGGGCAAATTCTTTTGGGTATGGCTACACCTTC. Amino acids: CASTLIDRANSFGYGYTF.

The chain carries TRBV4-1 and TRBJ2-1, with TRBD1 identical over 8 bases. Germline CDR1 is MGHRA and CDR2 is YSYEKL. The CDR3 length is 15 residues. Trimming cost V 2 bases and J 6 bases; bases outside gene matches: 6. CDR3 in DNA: TGCGCCAGCAGCCAACCCCGGACAGGGTTCAATGAGCAGTTCTTC. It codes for CASSQPRTGFNEQFF.

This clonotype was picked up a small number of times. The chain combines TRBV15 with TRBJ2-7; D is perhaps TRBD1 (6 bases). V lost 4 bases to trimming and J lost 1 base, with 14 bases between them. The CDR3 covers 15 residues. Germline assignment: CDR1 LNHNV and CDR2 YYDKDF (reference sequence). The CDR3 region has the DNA TGTGCCACCAGCATGGGGGCTGGGGTATCCTACGAGCAGTACTTC. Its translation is CATSMGAGVSYEQYF.

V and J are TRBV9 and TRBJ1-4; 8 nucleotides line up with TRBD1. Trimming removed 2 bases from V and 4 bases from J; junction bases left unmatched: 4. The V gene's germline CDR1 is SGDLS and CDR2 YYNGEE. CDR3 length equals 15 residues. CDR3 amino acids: CASSVQGAGNEKLFF. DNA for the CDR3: TGTGCCAGCAGCGTGCAGGGGGCCGGTAATGAAAAACTGTTTTTT.

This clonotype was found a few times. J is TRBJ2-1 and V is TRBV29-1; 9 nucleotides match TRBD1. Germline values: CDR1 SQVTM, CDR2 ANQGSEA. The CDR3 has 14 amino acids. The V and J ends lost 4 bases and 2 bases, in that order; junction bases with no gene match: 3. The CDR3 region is CSVGQGGTYNEQFF. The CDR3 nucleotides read TGCAGCGTTGGACAGGGGGGCACCTACAATGAGCAGTTCTTC.

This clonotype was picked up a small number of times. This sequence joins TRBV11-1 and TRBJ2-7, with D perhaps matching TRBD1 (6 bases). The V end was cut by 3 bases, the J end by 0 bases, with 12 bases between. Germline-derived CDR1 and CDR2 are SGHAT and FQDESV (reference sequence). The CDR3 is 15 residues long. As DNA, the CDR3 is TGTGCCAGCAGCTTCAGGGACAAATTCTCCTACGAGCAGTACTTC. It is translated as CASSFRDKFSYEQYF. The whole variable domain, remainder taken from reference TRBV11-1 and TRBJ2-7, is EAEVAQSPRYKITEKSQAVAFWCDPISGHATLYWYRQILGQGPELLVQFQDESVVDDSQLPKDRFSAERLKGVDSTLKIQPAELGDSAMYLCASSFRDKFSYEQYFGPGTRLTVT.

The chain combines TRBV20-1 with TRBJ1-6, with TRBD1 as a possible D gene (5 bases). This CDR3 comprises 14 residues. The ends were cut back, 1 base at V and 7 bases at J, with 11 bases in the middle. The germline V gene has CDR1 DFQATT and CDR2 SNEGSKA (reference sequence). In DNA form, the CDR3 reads TGCAGTGCTAGAGTCGGGACCGAGAATTCACCCCTCCACTTT. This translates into CSARVGTENSPLHF.

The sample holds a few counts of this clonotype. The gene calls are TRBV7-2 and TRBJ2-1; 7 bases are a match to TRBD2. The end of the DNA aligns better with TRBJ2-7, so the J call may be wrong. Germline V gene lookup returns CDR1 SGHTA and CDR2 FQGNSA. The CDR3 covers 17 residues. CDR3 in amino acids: CASSLGAAGFSYNEQYF. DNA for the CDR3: TGTGCCAGCAGCTTAGGAGCAGCGGGGTTCTCCTACAATGAGCAGTACTTC.